The rows below give T cell receptor beta chains drawn from one sample of a study of T cell responses to AZD1222 COVID-19 vaccine. Produced via immunoSEQ multiplex PCR; TCRdb's table is partial and in-frame only. The sample shows 160,000 or so clones, about 90% of them seen only once. This specimen consisted of peripheral blood, obtained on day 0 of MenACWY control vaccination. These receptors were obtained from an adult in good health. The CDR3 runs from the conserved cysteine through the conserved F or W. The D gene is left open where the match is weak. Expanded clones are given a class, and other clones once, few, many or no size at all.

cdr3_length clone_size j_call v_call d_call cdr3_nt cdr3_aa
19 . TRBJ2-3 TRBV9 TRBD2 TGTGCCAGCAGCGTGACTAGCGGGATGTGGGCCTCGAGCACAGATACGCAGTATTTT CASSVTSGMWASSTDTQYF
18 . TRBJ2-1 TRBV11-3 TRBD2 TGTGCCAGCAGCTTAGATAGTGCGGGACTAGCGGGCGGGAATGAGCAGTTCTTC CASSLDSAGLAGGNEQFF
13 . TRBJ1-1 TRBV27 . TGTGCCAGCAATGGGGTGCAGGGCACTGAAGCTTTCTTT CASNGVQGTEAFF
12 . TRBJ2-7 TRBV7-9 . TGTGCCAGCAGCCCACTAGGGGACGAGCAGTACTTC CASSPLGDEQYF
18 . TRBJ1-6 TRBV4-3 TRBD1 TGCGCCAGCAGCCAAGATAGGCAGGGGGTAGGACGGAGTTCACCCCTCCACTTT CASSQDRQGVGRSSPLHF
14 . TRBJ1-6 TRBV7-8 TRBD1 TGTGCCAGCACCTACAGGGGGCATAATTCACCCCTCCACTTT CASTYRGHNSPLHF
14 . TRBJ1-2 TRBV19 . TGTGCCAGTAGTGTACAGCGAGCTAACTATGGCTACACCTTC CASSVQRANYGYTF
15 once TRBJ2-7 TRBV6-2/TRBV6-3 TRBD1 TGTGCCAGCAGCCGACCCGGGACAGGGCTCTACGAGCAGTACTTC CASSRPGTGLYEQYF
16 . TRBJ1-4 TRBV5-6 . TGTGCCAGCAGCTCCCGCGGGACGGGGGAGTACGGAAAACTGTTTTTT CASSSRGTGEYGKLFF
14 . TRBJ1-1 TRBV5-1 . TGCGCCAGCAGCTTGGGACATATGAACACTGAAGCTTTCTTT CASSLGHMNTEAFF
18 . TRBJ2-6 TRBV7-6 . TGTGCCAGCAGCTCCGAGGGGCTTCCCTACTCTGGGGCCAACGTCCTGACTTTC CASSSEGLPYSGANVLTF
16 . TRBJ2-5 TRBV7-3 TRBD2 TGTGCCAGCAGCTTAACCCCACCCAGCGGGGGAGAGACCCAGTACTTC CASSLTPPSGGETQYF
16 . TRBJ1-3 TRBV5-1 . TGCGCCAGCAGCTTGGCCGGGCGTTCGTCTGGAAACACCATATATTTT CASSLAGRSSGNTIYF
14 . TRBJ1-1 TRBV27 . TGTGCCAGCAGTTTTGGGGGACCGAACACTGAAGCTTTCTTT CASSFGGPNTEAFF